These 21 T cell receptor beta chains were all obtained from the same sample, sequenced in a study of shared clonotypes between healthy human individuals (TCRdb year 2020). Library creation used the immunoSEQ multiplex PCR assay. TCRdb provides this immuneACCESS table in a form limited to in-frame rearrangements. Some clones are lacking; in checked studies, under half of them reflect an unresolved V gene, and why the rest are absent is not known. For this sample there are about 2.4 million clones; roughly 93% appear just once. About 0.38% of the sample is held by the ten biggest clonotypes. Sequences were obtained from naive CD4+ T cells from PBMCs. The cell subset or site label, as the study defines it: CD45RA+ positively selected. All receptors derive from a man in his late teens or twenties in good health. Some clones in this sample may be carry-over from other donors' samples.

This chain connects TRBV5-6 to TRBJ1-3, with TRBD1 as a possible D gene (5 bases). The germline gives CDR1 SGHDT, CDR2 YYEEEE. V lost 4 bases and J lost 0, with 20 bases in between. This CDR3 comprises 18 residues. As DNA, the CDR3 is TGTGCCAGCAGCGGCCGGGACGGCCTAACTTCCTCTGGAAACACCATATATTTT. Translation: CASSGRDGLTSSGNTIYF. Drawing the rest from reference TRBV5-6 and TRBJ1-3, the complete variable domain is DAGVTQSPTHLIKTRGQQVTLRCSPKSGHDTVSWYQQALGQGPQFIFQYYEEEERQRGNFPDRFSGHQFPNYSSELNVNALLLGDSALYLCASSGRDGLTSSGNTIYFGEGSWLTVV.

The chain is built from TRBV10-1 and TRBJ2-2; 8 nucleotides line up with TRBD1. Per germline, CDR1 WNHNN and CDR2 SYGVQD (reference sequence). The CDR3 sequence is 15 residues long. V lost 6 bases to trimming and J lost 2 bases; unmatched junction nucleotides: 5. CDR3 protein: CASSPGQVNTGELFF. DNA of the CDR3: TGCGCCAGCAGCCCGGGACAGGTCAACACCGGGGAGCTGTTTTTT.

CDR3 DNA sequence: TGTGCCAGCAGCTCCGGGACAGGGTTTGGGGCCAACGTCCTGACTTTC. Residues: CASSSGTGFGANVLTF. This chain connects TRBV5-8 to TRBJ2-6; 9 bases align to TRBD1. V trimming: 3 bases; J trimming: 3 bases; junction bases outside the gene matches: 4. CDR3 length: 16 residues. Looked up from germline, CDR1 is SGHTS and CDR2 is YDEGEE.

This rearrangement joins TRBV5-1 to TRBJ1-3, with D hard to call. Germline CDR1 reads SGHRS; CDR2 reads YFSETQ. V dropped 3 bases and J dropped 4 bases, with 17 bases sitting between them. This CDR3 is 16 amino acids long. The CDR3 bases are TGCGCCAGCAGCTCGTCGGCACGCAAAGAAGGAAACACCATATATTTT. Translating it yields CASSSSARKEGNTIYF.

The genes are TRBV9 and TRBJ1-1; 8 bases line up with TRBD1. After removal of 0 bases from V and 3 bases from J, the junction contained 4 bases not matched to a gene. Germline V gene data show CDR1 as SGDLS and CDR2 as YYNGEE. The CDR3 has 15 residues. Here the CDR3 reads CASSVDQGAYTEAFF. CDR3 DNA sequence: TGTGCCAGCAGCGTAGACCAGGGGGCGTACACTGAAGCTTTCTTT.

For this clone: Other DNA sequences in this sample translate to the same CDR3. The CDR3 protein is CSVDGGSGANVLTF. The CDR3 nucleotides read TGCAGCGTTGATGGGGGTTCTGGGGCCAACGTCCTGACTTTC. The chain recombines TRBV29-1 with TRBJ2-6, with D possibly being TRBD1 or TRBD2 (5 bases each). CDR1 is SQVTM and CDR2 is ANQGSEA in the germline V gene. This CDR3 spans 14 amino acids. V lost 3 bases to trimming and J lost 1 base, with 7 bases between them.

Here the CDR3 DNA reads TGTGCCAGCAGTCCAGGACAGGGGACCTCTGGGGCCAACGTCCTGACTTTC. It yields the protein CASSPGQGTSGANVLTF. This chain uses TRBV28 with TRBJ2-6; 9 bases map to TRBD1. Germline V gene lookup returns CDR1 MDHEN and CDR2 SYDVKM. This CDR3 comprises 17 residues. V was clipped by 5 bases and J by 0 bases; unmatched bases: 5.

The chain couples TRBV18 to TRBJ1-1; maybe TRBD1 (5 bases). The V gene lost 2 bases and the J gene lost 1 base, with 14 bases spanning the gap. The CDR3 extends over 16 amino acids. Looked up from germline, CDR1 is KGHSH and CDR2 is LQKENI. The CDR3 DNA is TGTGCCAGCTCACCAGGAGGGGCTTTAGGGAACACTGAAGCTTTCTTT. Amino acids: CASSPGGALGNTEAFF.

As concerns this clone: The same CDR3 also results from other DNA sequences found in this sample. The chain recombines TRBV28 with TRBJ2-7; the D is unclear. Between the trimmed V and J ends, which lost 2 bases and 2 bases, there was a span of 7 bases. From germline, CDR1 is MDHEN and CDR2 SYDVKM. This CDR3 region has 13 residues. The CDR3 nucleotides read TGTGCCAGCAGTTTAATCGGTGCCTACGAGCAGTACTTC. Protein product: CASSLIGAYEQYF.

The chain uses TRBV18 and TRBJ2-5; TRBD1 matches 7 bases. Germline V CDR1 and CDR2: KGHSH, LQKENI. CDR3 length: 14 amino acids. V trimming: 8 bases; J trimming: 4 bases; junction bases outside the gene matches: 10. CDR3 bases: TGTGCCAGCAGGGGGCTCGAGTCGGCAGAGACCCAGTACTTC. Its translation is CASRGLESAETQYF.

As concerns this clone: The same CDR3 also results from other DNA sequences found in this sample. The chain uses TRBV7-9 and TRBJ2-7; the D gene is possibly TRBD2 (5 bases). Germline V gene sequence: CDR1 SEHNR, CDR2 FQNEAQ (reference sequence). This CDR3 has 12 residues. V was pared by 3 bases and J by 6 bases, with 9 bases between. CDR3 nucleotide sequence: TGTGCCAGCAGCTTGGTGGGGAGCGAGCAGTACTTC. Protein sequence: CASSLVGSEQYF.

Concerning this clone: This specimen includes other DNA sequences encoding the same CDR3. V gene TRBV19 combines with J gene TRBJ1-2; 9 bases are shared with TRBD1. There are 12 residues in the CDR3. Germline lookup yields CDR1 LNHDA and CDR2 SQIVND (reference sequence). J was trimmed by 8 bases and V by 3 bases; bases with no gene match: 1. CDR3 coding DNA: TGTGCCAGTAGTATGGACAGGGGAGGCTACACCTTC. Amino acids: CASSMDRGGYTF. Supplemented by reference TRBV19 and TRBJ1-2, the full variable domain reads DGGITQSPKYLFRKEGQNVTLSCEQNLNHDAMYWYRQDPGQGLRLIYYSQIVNDFQKGDIAEGYSVSREKKESFPLTVTSAQKNPTAFYLCASSMDRGGYTFGSGTRLTVV.

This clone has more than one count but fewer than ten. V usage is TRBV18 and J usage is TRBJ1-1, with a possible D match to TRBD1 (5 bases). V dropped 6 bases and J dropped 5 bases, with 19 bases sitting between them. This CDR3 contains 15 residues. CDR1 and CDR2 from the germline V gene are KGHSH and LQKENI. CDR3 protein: CASSTERGEGTEAFF. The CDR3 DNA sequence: TGTGCCAGCTCCACTGAGAGGGGCGAAGGGACTGAAGCTTTCTTT.

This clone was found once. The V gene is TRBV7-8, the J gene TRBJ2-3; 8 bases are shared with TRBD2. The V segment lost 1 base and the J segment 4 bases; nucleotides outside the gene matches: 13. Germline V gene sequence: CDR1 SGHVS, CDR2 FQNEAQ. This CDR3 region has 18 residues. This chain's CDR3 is CASSLGFIGGRRPDTQYF. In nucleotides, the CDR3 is TGTGCCAGCAGCTTAGGCTTTATCGGCGGGAGGCGTCCAGATACGCAGTATTTT. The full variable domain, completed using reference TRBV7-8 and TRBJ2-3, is GAGVSQSPRYKVAKRGQDVALRCDPISGHVSLFWYQQALGQGPEFLTYFQNEAQLDKSGLPSDRFFAERPEGSVSTLKIQRTQQEDSAVYLCASSLGFIGGRRPDTQYFGPGTRLTVL.

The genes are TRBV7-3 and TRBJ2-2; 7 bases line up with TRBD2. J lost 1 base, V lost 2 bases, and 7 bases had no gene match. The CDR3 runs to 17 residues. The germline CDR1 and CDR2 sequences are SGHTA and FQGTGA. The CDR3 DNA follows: TGTGCCAGCAGCTTAGTGGGAGTAGCGGGGAACACCGGGGAGCTGTTTTTT. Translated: CASSLVGVAGNTGELFF.

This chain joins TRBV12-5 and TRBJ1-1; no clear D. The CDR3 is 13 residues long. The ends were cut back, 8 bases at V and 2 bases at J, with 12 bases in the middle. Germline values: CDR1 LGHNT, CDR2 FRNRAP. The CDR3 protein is CASRMGGNTEAFF. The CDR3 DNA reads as TGTGCTAGTCGTATGGGCGGAAACACTGAAGCTTTCTTT. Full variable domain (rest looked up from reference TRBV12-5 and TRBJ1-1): DARVTQTPRHKVTEMGQEVTMRCQPILGHNTVFWYRQTMMQGLELLAYFRNRAPLDDSGMPKDRFSAEMPDATLATLKIQPSEPRDSAVYFCASRMGGNTEAFFGQGTRLTVV.

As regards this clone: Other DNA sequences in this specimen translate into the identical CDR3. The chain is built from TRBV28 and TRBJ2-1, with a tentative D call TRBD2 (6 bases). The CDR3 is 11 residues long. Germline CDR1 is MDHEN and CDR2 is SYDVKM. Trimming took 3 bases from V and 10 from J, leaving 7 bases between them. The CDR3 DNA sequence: TGTGCCAGCAGTTTGGCGGGAGAGCAGTTCTTC. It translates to CASSLAGEQFF. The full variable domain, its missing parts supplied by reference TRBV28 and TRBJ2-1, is DVKVTQSSRYLVKRTGEKVFLECVQDMDHENMFWYRQDPGLGLRLIYFSYDVKMKEKGDIPEGYSVSREKKERFSLILESASTNQTSMYLCASSLAGEQFFGPGTRLTVL.

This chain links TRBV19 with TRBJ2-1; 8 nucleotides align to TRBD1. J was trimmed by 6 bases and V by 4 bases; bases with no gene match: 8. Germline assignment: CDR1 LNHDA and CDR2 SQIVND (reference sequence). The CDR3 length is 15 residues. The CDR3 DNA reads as TGTGCCAGTAGTAGAACCGGGACAGGAGCCAATGAGCAGTTCTTC. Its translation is CASSRTGTGANEQFF.

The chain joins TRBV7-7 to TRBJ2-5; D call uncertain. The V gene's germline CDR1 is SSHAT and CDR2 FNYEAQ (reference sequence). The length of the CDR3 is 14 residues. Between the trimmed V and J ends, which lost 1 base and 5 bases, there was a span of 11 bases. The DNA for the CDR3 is TGTGCCAGCAGCTTAGGCCCGTCCGGGGAGACCCAGTACTTC. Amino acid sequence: CASSLGPSGETQYF.

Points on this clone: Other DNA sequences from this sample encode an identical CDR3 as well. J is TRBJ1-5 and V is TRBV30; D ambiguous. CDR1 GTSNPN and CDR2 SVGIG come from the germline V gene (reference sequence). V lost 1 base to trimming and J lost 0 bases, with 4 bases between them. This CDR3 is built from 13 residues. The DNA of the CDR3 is TGTGCCTGGAGTGCGGATAGCAATCAGCCCCAGCATTTT. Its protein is CAWSADSNQPQHF.

The CDR3 reads CASSLDSGRVSGANVLTF. The CDR3 DNA follows: TGTGCCAGCAGCTTAGACTCTGGAAGGGTCTCTGGGGCCAACGTCCTGACTTTC. The rearrangement uses TRBV7-2 and TRBJ2-6; the D is unclear. V dropped 1 base and J dropped 0 bases, with 13 bases sitting between them. Per germline, CDR1 SGHTA and CDR2 FQGNSA. The CDR3 runs 18 residues.